This T cell receptor beta chain was sequenced during a study of regulatory T cells in long-lasting Graves disease. Sample time point: newly diagnosed GD, antithyroid drugs for less than 3 months. Making the TCR library involved RNA that had been extracted from PBMCs. To make TCR beta libraries, researchers used iRepertoire HTBI primers and Arm-PCR of CDR3 regions. Each CDR3 protein gets one entry after TCRdb re-called the multiplex PCR reads with MiXCR. This table has 530,000 or so distinct CDR3 sequences, about 16% appearing once. The length of the CDR3 is 14 residues. CDR1 LNHDA and CDR2 SQIVND come from the germline V gene (reference sequence). V was trimmed by 5 bases and J by 3 bases, leaving 10 bases between them. This sample also appeared in a second study, on T cells in Graves' hyperthyroidism and ophthalmopathy.

The clonotype originates from a man aged 18-30 years with Graves disease. The rearrangement uses TRBV19 and TRBJ2-2; D tentatively fits TRBD1 or TRBD2 (5 bases each). The sample was peripheral blood mononuclear cells (PBMCs), taken at new diagnosis, from a patient treated with antithyroid drugs. CDR3 sequence (DNA): TGTGCCAGTAGTTCCGGGACCGACACCGGGGAGCTGTTTTTT. Amino acids: CASSSGTDTGELFF.